The 19 T cell receptor beta chains presented below share a single source sample, sequenced in a study of PD-1 blockade in classical Hodgkin lymphoma. Method: immunoSEQ multiplex PCR; TCRdb's copy keeps in-frame clones and lacks some. The sample has about 36,000 clones, 60% to 80% seen once. All patients experienced relapse after autologous stem cell transplantation, and brentuximab vedotin exposure was variable. Sequences were derived from peripheral blood mononuclear cells (PBMCs), sampled before the second cycle of nivolumab. The receptors were sampled from a human donor with classical Hodgkin lymphoma.

The V and J genes are TRBV4-2 and TRBJ2-5; D is uncertain. Germline CDR1 LGHNA, CDR2 YNFKEQ. V gave up 0 bases and J gave up 5 bases, with 10 bases separating them. The CDR3 spans 14 residues. DNA for the CDR3: TGTGCCAGCAGCCAAGAGATGGTCCGGGAGACCCAGTACTTC. It encodes CASSQEMVRETQYF.

In its sample, this clone was seen once. The J gene is TRBJ2-7, the V gene TRBV11-2; D may correspond to TRBD1 or TRBD2 (6 bases each). The CDR3 has 14 amino acids. The germline CDR1 and CDR2 sequences are SGHAT and FQNNGV. V gave up 1 base and J gave up 5 bases, with 12 bases separating them. CDR3 DNA sequence: TGTGCCAGCAGCTTAGCCGGGGGCGGAAACGAGCAGTACTTC. Translated: CASSLAGGGNEQYF.

The genes are TRBV28 and TRBJ1-4, with D possibly matching TRBD1 (5 bases). From germline, CDR1 is MDHEN and CDR2 SYDVKM. V was pared by 5 bases and J by 3 bases, with 13 bases between. CDR3 length: 15 amino acids. The CDR3 nucleotides read TGTGCCAGCAGTGGAGGGGCGCGGGCTAATGAAAAACTGTTTTTT. It translates to CASSGGARANEKLFF.

This chain links TRBV15 with TRBJ2-1, with D perhaps TRBD1 or TRBD2 (5 bases each). The CDR3 totals 14 residues. Trimming stripped 2 bases from V and 3 bases from J, with 8 bases between. Germline loops: CDR1 LNHNV, CDR2 YYDKDF (reference sequence). The CDR3 DNA reads as TGTGCCACCAGCAGACAGGGAGTCTACAATGAGCAGTTCTTC. It encodes CATSRQGVYNEQFF.

The CDR3 nucleotides read TGTGCCAGCTCACCGGGGCAGGGACCTATCTACGAGCAGTACTTC. This sequence encodes CASSPGQGPIYEQYF. The gene calls are TRBV18 and TRBJ2-7, with D perhaps given as TRBD1 or TRBD2 (5 bases each). V was pared by 3 bases and J by 3 bases, with 15 bases between. The CDR3 totals 15 residues. Germline CDR1 KGHSH, CDR2 LQKENI. Filled out from reference TRBV18 and TRBJ2-7, the complete variable domain reads NAGVMQNPRHLVRRRGQEARLRCSPMKGHSHVYWYRQLPEEGLKFMVYLQKENIIDESGMPKERFSAEFPKEGPSILRIQQVVRGDSAAYFCASSPGQGPIYEQYFGPGTRLTVT.

The sample holds a few counts of this clone. The chain recombines TRBV5-1 with TRBJ2-3; D is unresolved. Germline V gene data show CDR1 as SGHRS and CDR2 as YFSETQ. Trimming shortened V by 4 bases and J by 2 bases, and 17 bases separated the two germline ends. This CDR3 is 16 amino acids long. DNA of the CDR3: TGCGCCAGCAGCCCGGTGGGTAGGCCCCCCACAGATACGCAGTATTTT. This codes for CASSPVGRPPTDTQYF.

This rearrangement joins TRBV9 to TRBJ2-6; tentative D call: TRBD2 (6 bases). CDR1 and CDR2 from the germline V gene are SGDLS and YYNGEE. V lost 2 bases and J lost 2, with 8 bases in between. The CDR3 extends over 15 amino acids. The CDR3 DNA reads as TGTGCCAGCAGCGTCCCGGGGGCTGGGGCCAACGTCCTGACTTTC. Translation: CASSVPGAGANVLTF.

This chain connects TRBV30 to TRBJ1-2; 8 bases are a match to TRBD1. Trimming took 4 bases from V and 8 from J; bases not matched to a gene: 9. Germline CDR1 and CDR2: GTSNPN and SVGIG (reference sequence). CDR3 length: 13 amino acids. This CDR3 reads CAWTRTGSGGYTF. DNA of the CDR3: TGTGCCTGGACCCGGACAGGGTCAGGAGGCTACACCTTC.

This clone was counted once. The V gene is TRBV5-8, the J gene TRBJ1-5; no clear D. Trimming left V 4 bases short and J 3 bases short, with 8 bases between. The CDR3 extends over 13 amino acids. The germline V gene encodes CDR1 SGHTS and CDR2 YDEGEE. The CDR3: CASSLWDNQPQHF. Written as DNA, the CDR3 is TGTGCCAGCAGCCTGTGGGACAATCAGCCCCAGCATTTT. Full variable domain (rest looked up from reference TRBV5-8 and TRBJ1-5): EAGVTQSPTHLIKTRGQQATLRCSPISGHTSVYWYQQALGLGLQFLLWYDEGEERNRGNFPPRFSGRQFPNYSSELNVNALELEDSALYLCASSLWDNQPQHFGDGTRLSIL.

The chain recombines TRBV28 with TRBJ1-1; TRBD1 might be the D (5 bases). Trimming left V 3 bases short and J 1 base short, with 9 bases between. This CDR3 has 14 residues. Germline CDR1 reads MDHEN; CDR2 reads SYDVKM. The CDR3 loop reads CASSLGQGNTEAFF. The CDR3 DNA reads as TGTGCCAGCAGTTTGGGCCAGGGGAACACTGAAGCTTTCTTT.

V gene TRBV27 combines with J gene TRBJ2-7; D call uncertain. Germline CDR1 and CDR2: MNHEY and SMNVEV (reference sequence). Trimming left V 6 bases short and J 7 bases short, with 7 bases between. There are 10 residues in the CDR3. CDR3 loop: CASSLREQYF. The CDR3, as DNA: TGTGCCAGCAGCTTAAGGGAGCAGTACTTC.

The rearrangement links TRBV7-9 to TRBJ1-2; D remains unclear. Per germline, CDR1 SEHNR and CDR2 FQNEAQ (reference sequence). The CDR3 has 15 amino acids. V lost 1 base to trimming and J lost 4 bases, with 13 bases between them. CDR3 nucleotide sequence: TGTGCCAGCAGCTTAGAAGGTCCTTCACGCTATGGCTACACCTTC. Translating gives CASSLEGPSRYGYTF.

The CDR3: CASSLAEGLNGYTF. In nucleotides, the CDR3 is TGTGCCAGCAGCTTGGCTGAGGGCCTTAATGGCTACACCTTC. V and J are TRBV7-9 and TRBJ1-2; no clear D. Germline loops: CDR1 SEHNR, CDR2 FQNEAQ (reference sequence). Trimming shortened V by 3 bases and J by 6 bases, and 14 bases separated the two germline ends. The CDR3 consists of 14 residues.

This clone was detected only once. The V call is TRBV28, the J call TRBJ1-2, with D hard to call. Germline V gene lookup returns CDR1 MDHEN and CDR2 SYDVKM. The CDR3 loop spans 13 amino acids. Trimming cost V 3 bases and J 4 bases, with 9 bases left between them. The CDR3, as DNA: TGTGCCAGCAGTTTCTCTGACATCTATGGCTACACCTTC. This encodes CASSFSDIYGYTF.

This sequence joins TRBV2 and TRBJ1-2, with 9 bases matching TRBD1. Per germline, CDR1 SNHLY and CDR2 FYNNEI. The CDR3 is 14 residues long. V was clipped by 7 bases and J by 4 bases; unmatched bases: 7. CDR3: CASMPQDRGYGYTF. The CDR3 nucleotides are TGTGCCAGCATGCCGCAGGACAGGGGCTATGGCTACACCTTC.

This clone was seen a handful of times. The chain carries TRBV18 and TRBJ1-1, with 11 positions matching TRBD1. The trim removed 4 bases at V and 5 bases at J, leaving 3 bases unmatched. Germline loops: CDR1 KGHSH, CDR2 LQKENI. This CDR3 region has 14 residues. CDR3 nucleotide sequence: TGTGCCAGCTCACTGGACAGGGGGCGAACTGAAGCTTTCTTT. The encoded protein is CASSLDRGRTEAFF. The full variable domain, completed using reference TRBV18 and TRBJ1-1, is NAGVMQNPRHLVRRRGQEARLRCSPMKGHSHVYWYRQLPEEGLKFMVYLQKENIIDESGMPKERFSAEFPKEGPSILRIQQVVRGDSAAYFCASSLDRGRTEAFFGQGTRLTVV.

The chain is built from TRBV18 and TRBJ2-3; D assignment may be TRBD1 or TRBD2 (5 bases each). From germline, CDR1 is KGHSH and CDR2 LQKENI. Trimming cost V 5 bases and J 10 bases, with 16 bases left between them. This CDR3 is built from 13 residues. CDR3 sequence (DNA): TGTGCCAGCTCAACCTTTGACGGGGCACCGCAGTATTTT. This sequence encodes CASSTFDGAPQYF.

The chain links TRBV7-2 to TRBJ2-5; no clear D gene. CDR3 length: 15 residues. The V gene lost 0 bases and the J gene lost 4 bases, with 12 bases spanning the gap. Germline CDR1 and CDR2: SGHTA and FQGNSA. CDR3 nucleotide sequence: TGTGCCAGCAGCTTAGCGCCTTTCAGAGGAGAGACCCAGTACTTC. The encoded protein is CASSLAPFRGETQYF.

The V call is TRBV9, the J call TRBJ2-1, with 7 nucleotides matching TRBD2. The germline V gene has CDR1 SGDLS and CDR2 YYNGEE. The trim removed 0 bases at V and 3 bases at J, leaving 6 bases unmatched. The CDR3 length is 16 residues. CDR3 in DNA: TGTGCCAGCAGCGTAGATGCGGGAGAGCACTACAATGAGCAGTTCTTC. Its protein is CASSVDAGEHYNEQFF. The full variable domain, with the rest looked up from reference TRBV9 and TRBJ2-1, is DSGVTQTPKHLITATGQRVTLRCSPRSGDLSVYWYQQSLDQGLQFLIQYYNGEERAKGNILERFSAQQFPDLHSELNLSSLELGDSALYFCASSVDAGEHYNEQFFGPGTRLTVL.